Listed here are 24 T cell receptor beta chains from one sample, sequenced in a study of blood T cell dynamics during melanoma immunotherapy (TCRdb year 2020). The time point label here, explained by the study, means: pre-treatment baseline. The library was produced with the immunoSEQ multiplex PCR assay. TCRdb provides this immuneACCESS table in a form limited to in-frame rearrangements. Some clones are lacking; in checked studies, under half of them reflect an unresolved V gene, and why the rest are absent is not known. Present in this sample are 8,000 to 10,000 clones, approximately 90% of which were seen just once. The ten largest account for 30% to 40% of the sample. Source: blood, taken from a patient treated with checkpoint blockade. Receptor source: a human donor with melanoma.

This clone came up a few times. The CDR3 reads CSVEVALGGETQYF. CDR3 DNA: TGCAGCGTTGAAGTGGCTCTGGGTGGAGAGACCCAGTACTTC. The V gene is TRBV29-1, the J gene TRBJ2-5; D unresolved. The CDR3 has 14 residues. The V and J ends lost 1 base and 4 bases respectively, with 13 bases between them. The germline V gene has CDR1 SQVTM and CDR2 ANQGSEA.

The chain carries TRBV7-2 and TRBJ2-3, with 11 bases fitting TRBD2. This CDR3 region has 16 residues. The ends lost 5 bases at V and 6 bases at J; junction bases unmatched: 10. CDR1 is SGHTA and CDR2 is FQGNSA in the germline V gene. CDR3 nucleotides: TGTGCCAGCAGCCACACTCTAGCGGGAGGAGGGGATACGCAGTATTTT. Amino acid sequence: CASSHTLAGGGDTQYF.

In this sample, this clone turned up once. The chain uses TRBV27 and TRBJ2-1; unclear D gene. Germline values: CDR1 MNHEY, CDR2 SMNVEV (reference sequence). CDR3 length equals 14 residues. V gave up 6 bases and J gave up 6 bases, with 15 bases separating them. The CDR3 reads CASSTVASLNEQFF. The CDR3 region has the DNA TGTGCCAGCAGCACTGTGGCTTCCCTCAATGAGCAGTTCTTC.

The chain combines TRBV19 with TRBJ1-5; D gene unclear. V was cut by 4 bases and J by 0 bases, with 10 bases left in between. This CDR3 has 15 amino acids. Germline V gene sequence: CDR1 LNHDA, CDR2 SQIVND (reference sequence). The CDR3 protein is CASSSSSYSNQPQHF. CDR3 sequence (DNA): TGTGCCAGTAGTAGTTCCAGTTATAGCAATCAGCCCCAGCATTTT.

The genes are TRBV7-9 and TRBJ1-5, with unresolved D. The ends were cut back, 1 base at V and 6 bases at J, with 10 bases in the middle. Looked up from germline, CDR1 is SEHNR and CDR2 is FQNEAQ (reference sequence). This CDR3 has 14 amino acids. This CDR3 is CASSLGARVQPQHF. As DNA, the CDR3 is TGTGCCAGCAGCTTAGGGGCGCGGGTTCAGCCCCAGCATTTT.

The J gene is TRBJ2-3, the V gene TRBV10-3; 11 bases are a match to TRBD2. This CDR3 is built from 15 residues. The germline V gene has CDR1 ENHRY and CDR2 SYGVKD. Unmatched junction bases numbered 9, after V lost 11 bases and J lost 2 bases. The CDR3 nucleotides read TGTGCCGTCCGGACTAGCGGGTCAGACACAGATACGCAGTATTTT. Translated, it gives CAVRTSGSDTDTQYF.

V and J are TRBV9 and TRBJ2-1; D is uncertain. The CDR3 consists of 14 residues. Germline assignment: CDR1 SGDLS and CDR2 YYNGEE. The ends were cut back, 1 base at V and 8 bases at J, with 13 bases in the middle. The CDR3 region is CASSVRPGPDEQFF. As DNA, the CDR3 is TGTGCCAGCAGCGTAAGACCCGGTCCTGATGAGCAGTTCTTC.

V and J are TRBV7-9 and TRBJ2-7; 8 nucleotides align to TRBD1. The germline V gene has CDR1 SEHNR and CDR2 FQNEAQ (reference sequence). This CDR3 contains 14 residues. After removal of 4 bases from V and 4 bases from J, the junction contained 6 bases not matched to a gene. The CDR3 sequence: CASSSRTGRYEQYF. CDR3 bases: TGTGCCAGCAGCTCCCGGACAGGGAGGTACGAGCAGTACTTC.

The chain links TRBV28 to TRBJ2-1, with a tentative D call TRBD1 (5 bases). The CDR3 runs to 16 residues. V was cut by 5 bases and J by 0 bases, with 14 bases left in between. The germline V gene encodes CDR1 MDHEN and CDR2 SYDVKM. In nucleotides, the CDR3 is TGTGCCAGCAGTCCCCAGACAGCGAGCTCCTACAATGAGCAGTTCTTC. Amino acid sequence: CASSPQTASSYNEQFF. Full variable domain (remainder filled in from reference TRBV28 and TRBJ2-1): DVKVTQSSRYLVKRTGEKVFLECVQDMDHENMFWYRQDPGLGLRLIYFSYDVKMKEKGDIPEGYSVSREKKERFSLILESASTNQTSMYLCASSPQTASSYNEQFFGPGTRLTVL.

The chain combines TRBV29-1 with TRBJ2-4; unclear D gene. The CDR3 is made up of 12 amino acids. CDR1 SQVTM and CDR2 ANQGSEA come from the germline V gene. The V gene lost 1 base and the J gene lost 5 bases, with 6 bases spanning the gap. The CDR3 is CSVEGLQNIQYF. The CDR3 DNA is TGCAGCGTTGAAGGGCTACAAAACATTCAGTACTTC.

This clone was detected only a few times. V is TRBV6-5 and J is TRBJ1-5; D is ambiguous. The CDR3 runs 13 residues. Trimming removed 5 bases at V and 5 bases at J, with 10 bases between. The germline gives CDR1 MNHEY, CDR2 SVGAGI. CDR3 bases: TGTGCCAGCAGTGTGGATGAATATCAGCCCCAGCATTTT. It specifies CASSVDEYQPQHF.

This clone has just one count. The chain is built from TRBV7-9 and TRBJ2-3; D may be TRBD1 or TRBD2 (7 bases each). The CDR3 sequence is 15 residues long. CDR1 and CDR2 from the germline V gene are SEHNR and FQNEAQ (reference sequence). V lost 7 bases to trimming and J lost 2 bases, with 16 bases between them. The CDR3, as DNA: TGTGCCAGCACCCAGGGGGGGCGCGCCACAGATACGCAGTATTTT. This encodes CASTQGGRATDTQYF.

The chain joins TRBV6-5 to TRBJ2-5; possibly TRBD1 for D (5 bases). This CDR3 has 12 amino acids. V was cut by 6 bases and J by 0 bases, with 5 bases left in between. Germline-derived CDR1 and CDR2 are MNHEY and SVGAGI. This CDR3 reads CASRGDQETQYF. The CDR3 nucleotides are TGTGCCAGCAGAGGGGACCAAGAGACCCAGTACTTC.

The rearrangement links TRBV27 to TRBJ2-1, with 7 bases lining up with TRBD1. The CDR3 runs to 16 residues. The V gene's germline CDR1 is MNHEY and CDR2 SMNVEV (reference sequence). V lost 7 bases to trimming and J lost 4 bases; unmatched junction nucleotides: 13. CDR3 loop: CASTTRGDRKYNEQFF. CDR3 nucleotides: TGTGCCAGCACCACGCGTGGGGACAGAAAATACAATGAGCAGTTCTTC.

This clone has a handful of counts. The chain is built from TRBV7-9 and TRBJ1-5; D gene ambiguous. Germline V lookup: CDR1 SEHNR, CDR2 FQNEAQ (reference sequence). The CDR3 has 14 amino acids. The V gene lost 5 bases and the J gene lost 9 bases, with 17 bases spanning the gap. CDR3 nucleotide sequence: TGTGCCAGCAGCCTTGGGTTTGGGGAGAGGCCCCAGCATTTT. Translating it yields CASSLGFGERPQHF.

The CDR3 loop is CASSDGLAGVGYEQYF. The CDR3 bases are TGTGCCAGCAGTGACGGGCTAGCGGGAGTTGGCTACGAGCAGTACTTC. This chain joins TRBV6-1 and TRBJ2-7; 10 nucleotides align to TRBD2. The V and J ends lost 3 bases and 3 bases, in that order; junction bases with no gene match: 8. This CDR3 is built from 16 residues. Germline CDR1 reads MNHNS; CDR2 reads SASEGT.

This sequence joins TRBV9 and TRBJ2-2; the match to TRBD1 covers 8 bases. The germline gives CDR1 SGDLS, CDR2 YYNGEE. After removal of 4 bases from V and 4 bases from J, the junction contained 6 bases not matched to a gene. The CDR3 extends over 15 amino acids. The CDR3 spells CASSPETGATGELFF. For the CDR3, the DNA is TGTGCCAGCAGCCCCGAGACAGGGGCCACCGGGGAGCTGTTTTTT.

This clone was observed a few times. V usage is TRBV7-9 and J usage is TRBJ2-5; a possible D gene is TRBD2 (6 bases). This CDR3 is 14 amino acids long. V dropped 4 bases and J dropped 3 bases, with 12 bases sitting between them. Germline lookup yields CDR1 SEHNR and CDR2 FQNEAQ (reference sequence). The CDR3 DNA sequence: TGTGCCAGCAGCTCGCGGGGCACTGAAGAGACCCAGTACTTC. It codes for CASSSRGTEETQYF.

In this sample, this clone turned up once. This chain uses TRBV4-1 with TRBJ2-7; the match to TRBD2 covers 8 bases. Germline V lookup: CDR1 MGHRA, CDR2 YSYEKL. Trimming removed 10 bases from V and 6 bases from J; junction bases left unmatched: 8. The CDR3 has 12 amino acids. In DNA form, the CDR3 reads TGCGCCACCACGGGGGGGGCGGGCGAGCAGTACTTC. This codes for CATTGGAGEQYF.

There are a few counts of this clone. The chain combines TRBV6-6 with TRBJ2-3, with D tentatively TRBD1 (6 bases). The V gene's germline CDR1 is MNHNY and CDR2 SVGAGI (reference sequence). Trimming shortened V by 6 bases and J by 6 bases, and 16 bases separated the two germline ends. There are 14 residues in the CDR3. The CDR3 nucleotides are TGTGCCAGCAGGCCAGGGGCTAGCATTGATACGCAGTATTTT. It codes for CASRPGASIDTQYF.

This clone appeared a single time. The chain couples TRBV5-8 to TRBJ1-2; D call uncertain. The CDR3 is 12 amino acids. Germline CDR1 and CDR2: SGHTS and YDEGEE. V was clipped by 0 bases and J by 8 bases, with 8 bases between them. The CDR3 loop is CASSLEFWGYTF. In DNA form, the CDR3 reads TGTGCCAGCAGCTTGGAGTTTTGGGGCTACACCTTC.

The chain joins TRBV20-1 to TRBJ2-3; the D is unclear. The CDR3 spans 11 residues. Trimming took 6 bases from V and 2 from J, leaving 6 bases between them. Germline CDR1 and CDR2: DFQATT and SNEGSKA (reference sequence). In DNA, the CDR3 is TGCAGTGCGAAAGACACAGATACGCAGTATTTT. It translates to CSAKDTDTQYF.

The genes are TRBV19 and TRBJ1-1; possibly TRBD1 for D (5 bases). CDR3 length: 15 residues. CDR1 is LNHDA, CDR2 SQIVND, per germline (reference sequence). Trimming took off 5 bases at V and 1 base at J, with 14 bases between the two ends. CDR3 in DNA: TGTGCCAGTAGTCCCTACGGGACGGCGAACACTGAAGCTTTCTTT. It yields the protein CASSPYGTANTEAFF.

The V and J genes are TRBV19 and TRBJ2-5; D is perhaps TRBD2 (6 bases). This CDR3 spans 13 amino acids. The germline V and J ends were trimmed by 4 bases and 1 base, with 7 bases remaining between them. Looked up from germline, CDR1 is LNHDA and CDR2 is SQIVND (reference sequence). The CDR3 protein is CASSTSAQETQYF. The CDR3 DNA reads TGTGCCAGTAGTACTAGCGCCCAAGAGACCCAGTACTTC.